Listed here are 18 T cell receptor beta chains from one sample, sequenced in a study of CD4 T cells in relation to SARS-CoV-2 and coronaviruses. Assay: immunoSEQ multiplex PCR; the TCRdb copy retains only in-frame clones and omits some. The profile shows about 17,000 clones, about four fifths of them singletons. Which antigens these TCRs recognize remains unknown. Before the COVID-19 pandemic, during about 2010-2018, CD4+ T cells were taken from unexposed donors. After about 11 days of culture, CD4+ T cells were isolated. The sequenced sample was CD4+ T cells from PBMCs, cultured in vitro. The source is a human donor in good health.

The chain uses TRBV12-5 and TRBJ1-5; 7 bases align to TRBD1. Germline CDR1 reads LGHNT; CDR2 reads FRNRAP. V shed 0 bases and J 0 bases; nucleotides not matched to a gene: 8. This CDR3 comprises 18 residues. CDR3 in amino acids: CASGLVPRGLLSNQPQHF. The DNA for the CDR3 is TGTGCTAGTGGTTTGGTCCCAAGGGGGCTCCTTAGCAATCAGCCCCAGCATTTT.

The chain has TRBV7-9 and TRBJ2-2, with 8 positions matching TRBD2. The V and J ends lost 5 bases and 5 bases, in that order; junction bases with no gene match: 19. The CDR3 runs 19 residues. CDR1 is SEHNR and CDR2 is FQNEAQ in the germline V gene (reference sequence). The CDR3 here is CASSPLGLGRARNTGELFF. The CDR3 region has the DNA TGTGCCAGCAGCCCTCTTGGGCTCGGGAGGGCCCGGAATACCGGGGAGCTGTTTTTT.

V is TRBV4-3 and J is TRBJ1-1; possibly TRBD1 for D (5 bases). Germline loops: CDR1 LGHNA, CDR2 YSLEER. The CDR3 covers 14 residues. V gave up 2 bases and J gave up 7 bases, with 14 bases separating them. The CDR3 DNA is TGCGCCAGCAGCCAATCAACCAGGGTTGGTGAAGCTTTCTTT. Encoded protein: CASSQSTRVGEAFF.

This chain connects TRBV11-2 to TRBJ2-3; 10 positions agree with TRBD2. Germline CDR1 reads SGHAT; CDR2 reads FQNNGV. V was pared by 5 bases and J by 2 bases, with 7 bases of the junction left unmatched. The CDR3 consists of 16 residues. The CDR3 loop is CASSISGGTNTDTQYF. The CDR3 nucleotides are TGTGCCAGCAGCATTAGCGGGGGGACGAACACAGATACGCAGTATTTT.

The chain combines TRBV19 with TRBJ2-3; D is perhaps TRBD1 (6 bases). V gave up 5 bases and J gave up 1 base, with 10 bases separating them. Looked up from germline, CDR1 is LNHDA and CDR2 is SQIVND (reference sequence). The CDR3 covers 14 residues. CDR3 amino acids: CASSGSGGTDTQYF. The CDR3 DNA is TGTGCCAGTAGTGGGTCAGGGGGCACAGATACGCAGTATTTT.

The chain employs TRBV2 and TRBJ2-3; 10 positions agree with TRBD2. J was trimmed by 0 bases and V by 6 bases; bases with no gene match: 6. Germline V gives CDR1 SNHLY, CDR2 FYNNEI. CDR3 length equals 16 residues. The CDR3 DNA sequence: TGTGCCAGCAGCCGACTAGCGGGTCCTAGCACAGATACGCAGTATTTT. Translation: CASSRLAGPSTDTQYF.

This chain joins TRBV19 and TRBJ1-2; a weak D match, TRBD1 (6 bases). V lost 3 bases and J 3 bases, leaving 11 bases between the germline ends. The CDR3 consists of 14 residues. Germline CDR1 reads LNHDA; CDR2 reads SQIVND (reference sequence). The CDR3 bases are TGTGCCAGTAGTATCCGGGGGGCGGACTATGGCTACACCTTC. As protein: CASSIRGADYGYTF.

J is TRBJ1-5 and V is TRBV11-2; a possible D gene is TRBD1 (5 bases). The CDR3 contains 10 residues. In germline, CDR1 is SGHAT, CDR2 FQNNGV. CDR3 nucleotide sequence: TGTCCCCCTGGGGGTCAGCCCCAGCATTTT. Translated, it gives CPPGGQPQHF.

This chain connects TRBV19 to TRBJ2-7, with TRBD2 as a possible D gene (6 bases). The CDR3 is 15 residues long. Germline CDR1 and CDR2: LNHDA and SQIVND (reference sequence). V lost 9 bases to trimming and J lost 2 bases, with 20 bases between them. For the CDR3, the DNA is TGTGCCAGCGCGCCTCAGGGACTTGGGGCCTACGAGCAGTACTTC. Translation: CASAPQGLGAYEQYF.

This clone appeared once. The chain has TRBV20-1 and TRBJ2-7; D is unresolved. CDR1 DFQATT and CDR2 SNEGSKA come from the germline V gene (reference sequence). V dropped 3 bases and J dropped 3 bases, with 6 bases sitting between them. CDR3 length equals 11 residues. The CDR3 reads CSASSNYEQYF. CDR3 DNA: TGCAGTGCTAGCTCGAACTACGAGCAGTACTTC.

V usage is TRBV7-8 and J usage is TRBJ2-7; maybe TRBD1 (6 bases). CDR3 length: 16 residues. CDR1 and CDR2 from the germline V gene are SGHVS and FQNEAQ. Trimming stripped 0 bases from V and 2 bases from J, with 14 bases between. CDR3 amino acids: CASSLASTGTTYEQYF. The DNA of the CDR3 is TGTGCCAGCAGCTTAGCGTCTACAGGGACGACCTACGAGCAGTACTTC.

This sequence joins TRBV21-1 and TRBJ2-7; TRBD2, as called in the table, went unchecked against the DNA. TRBV21-1 is deemed a pseudogene. There are 20 residues in the CDR3. For the CDR3, the DNA is TGTGCCAGCAGCAAATCGTCCCTAGCGGGGCGGGGGTCGAGCTCCTACGAGCAGTACTTC. As protein: CASSKSSLAGRGSSSYEQYF.

This clone was recorded a few times. As DNA, the CDR3 is TGCAGCGTCGAACCCCGCCAGGGCGCCAATTCTAACTATGGCTACACCTTC. Amino acids: CSVEPRQGANSNYGYTF. The chain links TRBV29-1 to TRBJ1-2, with D perhaps matching TRBD1 (5 bases). Trimming took 6 bases from V and 0 from J, leaving 23 bases between them. Germline CDR1 and CDR2: SQVTM and ANQGSEA. The CDR3 contains 17 residues. Complete variable domain (other parts from reference TRBV29-1 and TRBJ1-2): SAVISQKPSRDICQRGTSLTIQCQVDSQVTMMFWYRQQPGQSLTLIATANQGSEATYESGFVIDKFPISRPNLTFSTLTVSNMSPEDSSIYLCSVEPRQGANSNYGYTFGSGTRLTVV.

The V call is TRBV6-2 or TRBV6-3, the J call TRBJ2-5, with TRBD2 identical over 10 bases. The ends lost 7 bases at V and 5 bases at J; junction bases unmatched: 10. The CDR3 is made up of 15 amino acids. In germline, CDR1 is MNHEY, CDR2 SVGEGT. CDR3: CASNPGTSESETQYF. CDR3 coding DNA: TGTGCCAGCAACCCTGGGACTAGCGAGTCCGAGACCCAGTACTTC.

The V and J genes are TRBV3-1 (or the pseudogene TRBV3-2) and TRBJ2-7; no clear D. The length of the CDR3 is 14 residues. Between the trimmed V and J ends, which lost 4 bases and 2 bases, there was a span of 12 bases. The germline V gene encodes CDR1 LGHDT and CDR2 YNNKEL (reference sequence). The DNA of the CDR3 is TGTGCCAGCAGCCCCCAGGCCTGGGCCTACGAGCAGTACTTC. Its protein is CASSPQAWAYEQYF.

The V call is TRBV7-2, the J call TRBJ2-4, with unresolved D. This CDR3 is built from 14 residues. Germline V lookup: CDR1 SGHTA, CDR2 FQGNSA. V lost 1 base and J 0 bases, leaving 4 bases between the germline ends. The CDR3 loop reads CASSLGTAKNIQYF. The CDR3, as DNA: TGTGCCAGCAGCTTAGGGACAGCCAAAAACATTCAGTACTTC.

The CDR3 loop is CASSHSGGRTDTQYF. The DNA of the CDR3 is TGTGCCAGCAGCCATAGCGGGGGGCGAACAGATACGCAGTATTTT. The V and J genes are TRBV3-1 (or the pseudogene TRBV3-2) and TRBJ2-3; 10 bases are shared with TRBD2. Trimming cost V 3 bases and J 3 bases; bases outside gene matches: 3. The CDR3 runs 15 residues. CDR1 and CDR2 from the germline V gene are LGHDT and YNNKEL (reference sequence).

The chain carries TRBV12-3 or TRBV12-4 and TRBJ1-1, with D possibly TRBD1 on 5 matching bases. The CDR3 is made up of 12 amino acids. V lost 2 bases and J 6 bases, leaving 7 bases between the germline ends. This CDR3 is CASSLRQSEAFF. In DNA, the CDR3 is TGTGCCAGCAGTTTAAGACAGTCTGAAGCTTTCTTT.